This T cell receptor beta chain was identified during a study of T cells in localized non-small cell lung cancer. Study conclusions and caveats: Longer survival (overall) was linked to higher T cell density in blood.

With respect to this clone: Its specificity is unknown.

TCRdb's copy holds only in-frame clones and misses some; the assay was immunoSEQ multiplex PCR. The sample lists about 57,000 clones; 80% to 95% were seen once. V was cut by 2 bases and J by 6 bases, with 16 bases left in between. CDR1 is MNHEY and CDR2 is SVGAGI in the germline V gene. The CDR3 totals 15 residues. The sample in question was peripheral blood, obtained before any cancer treatment. The receptor comes from a man aged 40 to 70 with stage I lung adenocarcinoma. This rearrangement joins TRBV6-5 to TRBJ1-2; D gene uncertain. In DNA form, the CDR3 reads TGTGCCAGCAGTTACGCTTGGGCCCTATCCAATGGCTACACCTTC. Encoded protein: CASSYAWALSNGYTF.